The 25 T cell receptor beta chains below all came from one sample that was sequenced in a study of blood T cell repertoires in COVID-19. Sequencing used immunoSEQ multiplex PCR; TCRdb keeps in-frame clones, though not all of them. The sample lists approximately 300,000 clones, 85% occurring once. Sequencing was done on a sample of PBMCs or T cells enriched from blood (not recorded which). The receptors were sampled from a woman in her twenties or thirties who had been exposed to COVID-19.

V gene TRBV7-8 combines with J gene TRBJ2-3; unclear D gene. Germline assignment: CDR1 SGHVS and CDR2 FQNEAQ. V lost 5 bases, J lost 2 bases, and 11 bases lay in between. The CDR3 contains 14 residues. This CDR3 is CASSPMSSTDTQYF. The CDR3 DNA is TGTGCCAGCAGCCCGATGAGTTCCACAGATACGCAGTATTTT.

The chain employs TRBV5-1 and TRBJ1-1, with D uncertain. This CDR3 comprises 16 residues. Germline V lookup: CDR1 SGHRS, CDR2 YFSETQ. V lost 4 bases and J lost 1, with 17 bases in between. DNA of the CDR3: TGCGCCAGCAGCATCGCACCCGGTGGAGGGAACACTGAAGCTTTCTTT. It yields the protein CASSIAPGGGNTEAFF.

The chain couples TRBV4-1 to TRBJ2-7, with D maybe TRBD2 (6 bases). CDR3 length: 12 amino acids. V shed 1 base and J shed 7 bases, with 8 bases lying between them. CDR1 is MGHRA and CDR2 is YSYEKL in the germline V gene. The CDR3 protein is CASSQGGVEQYF. The CDR3 region has the DNA TGCGCCAGCAGCCAAGGCGGGGTAGAGCAGTACTTC.

The rearrangement uses TRBV9 and TRBJ2-4; maybe TRBD1 (6 bases). There are 16 residues in the CDR3. The V end lost 3 bases, the J end lost 0 bases, and 13 bases lay between the germline ends. CDR1 is SGDLS and CDR2 is YYNGEE in the germline V gene. The CDR3 spells CASSEGEGLAKNIQYF. In DNA form, the CDR3 reads TGTGCCAGCAGCGAGGGGGAAGGGCTAGCCAAAAACATTCAGTACTTC.

V is TRBV2 and J is TRBJ1-4; D gene uncertain. The CDR3 length is 14 residues. Germline CDR1 and CDR2: SNHLY and FYNNEI. V shed 8 bases and J shed 6 bases, with 16 bases lying between them. CDR3 DNA sequence: TGTGCCAGCCTAAGGCAGGCTGGATATGAAAAACTGTTTTTT. Protein product: CASLRQAGYEKLFF.

J is TRBJ1-6 and V is TRBV7-2; 12 bases are a match to TRBD1. V lost 6 bases, J lost 7 bases, and 4 bases stayed unmatched. CDR1 and CDR2 from the germline V gene are SGHTA and FQGNSA. This CDR3 spans 15 amino acids. The CDR3 region is CASSSGQGANSPLHF. In nucleotides, the CDR3 is TGTGCCAGCAGTTCGGGACAGGGGGCGAATTCACCCCTCCACTTT.

Note on this clone: This sample includes further DNA sequences coding for the same CDR3. The chain is built from TRBV30 and TRBJ2-7, with D possibly being TRBD1 (6 bases). V lost 5 bases to trimming and J lost 10 bases, with 15 bases between them. Germline V gene sequence: CDR1 GTSNPN, CDR2 SVGIG (reference sequence). CDR3 length equals 11 residues. The CDR3, as DNA: TGTGCCTGGGACAGGTCGAGCGAACAGTACTTC. This gives the protein CAWDRSSEQYF.

This sequence joins TRBV7-9 and TRBJ2-7; 9 bases align to TRBD1. CDR3 length equals 15 residues. V gave up 4 bases and J gave up 2 bases; unmatched junction bases: 6. The germline V gene has CDR1 SEHNR and CDR2 FQNEAQ (reference sequence). The CDR3 DNA reads TGTGCCAGCAGCTCGATGGACAGGGGACCCTACGAGCAGTACTTC. Translating it yields CASSSMDRGPYEQYF.

The chain carries TRBV6-5 and TRBJ1-1, with 9 bases matching TRBD1. The V gene's germline CDR1 is MNHEY and CDR2 SVGAGI. This CDR3 region has 16 residues. The ends lost 0 bases at V and 6 bases at J; junction bases unmatched: 8. The CDR3 bases are TGTGCCAGCAGTTACTCGACAGGGGGTTATTTATCTGAAGCTTTCTTT. It specifies CASSYSTGGYLSEAFF.

J is TRBJ2-2 and V is TRBV28, with TRBD2 matching over 8 bases. The CDR3 length is 19 residues. CDR1 MDHEN and CDR2 SYDVKM come from the germline V gene. V shed 6 bases and J 5 bases; nucleotides not matched to a gene: 20. CDR3 nucleotides: TGTGCCAGCAGAGCGAGTTCGACATCCGGGACTAGAAATACCGGGGAGCTGTTTTTT. Residues: CASRASSTSGTRNTGELFF.

The chain combines TRBV25-1 with TRBJ2-7; 10 positions match TRBD2. CDR1 and CDR2 from the germline V gene are MGHDK and SYGVNS. The CDR3 contains 17 residues. The V gene end was trimmed by 3 bases and the J gene end by 1 base; junction bases not matched to a gene: 9. The chain's CDR3 is CASSDSGGTPRSYEQYF. The CDR3 nucleotides are TGTGCCAGCAGTGATAGCGGGGGGACACCAAGATCCTACGAGCAGTACTTC.

V usage is TRBV4-1 and J usage is TRBJ2-7; 7 nucleotides align to TRBD1. V lost 4 bases, J lost 0 bases, and 12 bases stayed unmatched. Germline V gene lookup returns CDR1 MGHRA and CDR2 YSYEKL. The CDR3 consists of 17 residues. In nucleotides, the CDR3 is TGCGCCAGCAGCCGCCCCACACCGGGACAGAGCTCCTACGAGCAGTACTTC. Amino acids: CASSRPTPGQSSYEQYF.

This rearrangement joins TRBV3-1 (or the pseudogene TRBV3-2) to TRBJ1-3, with D tentatively TRBD1 (5 bases). Germline V gene lookup returns CDR1 LGHDT and CDR2 YNNKEL (reference sequence). V was shortened by 5 bases and J by 4 bases, with 9 bases between the two germline ends. CDR3 length equals 13 residues. CDR3 residues: CASSRGSGNTIYF. CDR3 bases: TGTGCCAGCAGCAGGGGAAGCGGAAACACCATATATTTT.

This clone was seen more than once but under ten times. The chain combines TRBV29-1 with TRBJ2-5, with D possibly TRBD2 on 6 matching bases. Trimming took off 4 bases at V and 5 bases at J, with 14 bases between the two ends. Germline CDR1 and CDR2: SQVTM and ANQGSEA. The CDR3 is made up of 13 amino acids. CDR3 residues: CSVVGGVGETQYF. DNA for the CDR3: TGCAGCGTTGTGGGGGGAGTCGGGGAGACCCAGTACTTC.

The chain links TRBV2 to TRBJ2-1; no definite D call. V was cut by 4 bases and J by 3 bases, with 16 bases left in between. The CDR3 covers 16 residues. Germline assignment: CDR1 SNHLY and CDR2 FYNNEI. In DNA form, the CDR3 reads TGTGCCAGCAGTGGGTACCTCCAGTCTGGCTACAATGAGCAGTTCTTC. Residues: CASSGYLQSGYNEQFF.

The genes are TRBV12-2 and TRBJ2-2; the D segment call TRBD2 is taken from the table without a DNA check. TRBV12-2 is a documented pseudogene. The CDR3 loop spans 19 amino acids. CDR3 amino acids: CASRLAERGLTWNTGELFF. Here the CDR3 DNA reads TGTGCAAGTCGCTTAGCGGAGCGGGGGTTAACATGGAACACCGGGGAGCTGTTTTTT.

This sequence joins TRBV2 and TRBJ2-1, with 13 bases matching TRBD2. This CDR3 has 20 residues. V trimming: 7 bases; J trimming: 2 bases; junction bases outside the gene matches: 17. Germline CDR1 SNHLY, CDR2 FYNNEI. CDR3 amino acids: CASTYSEGAGTSGAYNEQFF. The CDR3 DNA is TGTGCCAGCACCTATTCCGAGGGAGCTGGGACTAGCGGGGCCTACAATGAGCAGTTCTTC.

The rearrangement joins TRBV5-1 to TRBJ1-1; D unresolved. CDR1 and CDR2 from the germline V gene are SGHRS and YFSETQ. The V end lost 0 bases, the J end lost 4 bases, and 10 bases lay between the germline ends. This CDR3 spans 14 amino acids. CDR3 nucleotide sequence: TGCGCCAGCAGCTTGGGATCAACTAGCACTGAAGCTTTCTTT. Its protein is CASSLGSTSTEAFF. Drawing the rest from reference TRBV5-1 and TRBJ1-1, the complete variable domain is KAGVTQTPRYLIKTRGQQVTLSCSPISGHRSVSWYQQTPGQGLQFLFEYFSETQRNKGNFPGRFSGRQFSNSRSEMNVSTLELGDSALYLCASSLGSTSTEAFFGQGTRLTVV.

This clone was detected only once. CDR3 in DNA: TGCGCCAGCAGCCAAAGAGATAGTGTGACAAGCTATGGCTACACCTTC. Protein: CASSQRDSVTSYGYTF. The J gene is TRBJ1-2, the V gene TRBV4-3; no definite D call. CDR1 LGHNA and CDR2 YSLEER come from the germline V gene. This CDR3 comprises 16 residues. V dropped 2 bases and J dropped 4 bases, with 17 bases sitting between them.

Here the CDR3 DNA reads TGTGCCAGTAGTATAGGAGGGGGAGAACAGCCCCAGCATTTT. Translating it yields CASSIGGGEQPQHF. The rearrangement links TRBV19 to TRBJ1-5; D may be TRBD1 (6 bases). This CDR3 has 14 residues. Trimming left V 1 base short and J 7 bases short, with 11 bases between. Germline V lookup: CDR1 LNHDA, CDR2 SQIVND (reference sequence). Variable domain in full (rest from reference TRBV19 and TRBJ1-5): DGGITQSPKYLFRKEGQNVTLSCEQNLNHDAMYWYRQDPGQGLRLIYYSQIVNDFQKGDIAEGYSVSREKKESFPLTVTSAQKNPTAFYLCASSIGGGEQPQHFGDGTRLSIL.

This chain joins TRBV19 and TRBJ2-1; possibly TRBD1 for D (5 bases). Trimming removed 4 bases at V and 9 bases at J, with 13 bases between. Germline lookup yields CDR1 LNHDA and CDR2 SQIVND (reference sequence). The CDR3 loop spans 13 amino acids. The CDR3 DNA reads TGTGCCAGTAGTACAGGGATTCGAAGTGAGCAGTTCTTC. It is translated as CASSTGIRSEQFF.

The chain joins TRBV28 to TRBJ2-5, with 7 bases aligning to TRBD1. Germline V gene sequence: CDR1 MDHEN, CDR2 SYDVKM. With 3 bases clipped from V and 7 bases from J, the junction kept 2 bases outside the gene matches. The CDR3 has 12 residues. This CDR3 is CASSLGQRTQYF. CDR3 DNA: TGTGCCAGCAGTTTGGGACAGCGGACCCAGTACTTC.

The chain links TRBV5-4 to TRBJ2-3, with a possible D match to TRBD1 (7 bases). V dropped 1 base and J dropped 6 bases, with 18 bases sitting between them. CDR3 size: 16 residues. Germline values: CDR1 SGHNT, CDR2 YYREEE (reference sequence). CDR3 amino acids: CASSLSSVTGRDTQYF. In nucleotides, the CDR3 is TGTGCCAGCAGCTTGAGTTCGGTGACAGGGAGGGATACGCAGTATTTT.

J is TRBJ1-1 and V is TRBV28; the D gene is possibly TRBD1 (6 bases). V was shortened by 3 bases and J by 3 bases, with 26 bases between the two germline ends. Germline-derived CDR1 and CDR2 are MDHEN and SYDVKM. This CDR3 is built from 19 residues. DNA of the CDR3: TGTGCCAGCAGTTTCCCGGAAGATAACAGGGTAAACGGTCACACTGAAGCTTTCTTT. Translated: CASSFPEDNRVNGHTEAFF.

This clone has just a few counts. V gene TRBV30 combines with J gene TRBJ2-3, with a weak D call TRBD1 (7 bases). This CDR3 contains 14 residues. Trimming took off 3 bases at V and 4 bases at J, with 14 bases between the two ends. The germline CDR1 and CDR2 sequences are GTSNPN and SVGIG (reference sequence). The CDR3: CAWRQGGRSDTQYF. The CDR3 DNA sequence: TGTGCCTGGAGGCAGGGGGGCCGATCAGATACGCAGTATTTT.